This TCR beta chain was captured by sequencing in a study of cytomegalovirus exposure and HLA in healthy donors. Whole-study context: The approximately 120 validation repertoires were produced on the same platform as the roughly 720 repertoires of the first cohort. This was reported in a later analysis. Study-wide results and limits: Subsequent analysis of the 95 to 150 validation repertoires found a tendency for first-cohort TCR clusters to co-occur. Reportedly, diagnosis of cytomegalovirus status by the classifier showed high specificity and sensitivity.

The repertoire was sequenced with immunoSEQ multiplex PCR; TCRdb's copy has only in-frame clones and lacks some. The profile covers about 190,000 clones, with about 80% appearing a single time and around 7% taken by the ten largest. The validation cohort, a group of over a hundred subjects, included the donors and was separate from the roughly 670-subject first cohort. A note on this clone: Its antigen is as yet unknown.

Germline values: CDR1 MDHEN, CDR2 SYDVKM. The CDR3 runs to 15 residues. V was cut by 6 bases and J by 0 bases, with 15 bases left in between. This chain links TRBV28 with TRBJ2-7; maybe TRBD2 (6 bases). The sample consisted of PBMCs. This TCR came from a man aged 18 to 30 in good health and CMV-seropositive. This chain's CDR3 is CASSTRDWSSYEQYF. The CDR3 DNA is TGTGCCAGCAGCACCCGGGACTGGAGCTCCTACGAGCAGTACTTC.